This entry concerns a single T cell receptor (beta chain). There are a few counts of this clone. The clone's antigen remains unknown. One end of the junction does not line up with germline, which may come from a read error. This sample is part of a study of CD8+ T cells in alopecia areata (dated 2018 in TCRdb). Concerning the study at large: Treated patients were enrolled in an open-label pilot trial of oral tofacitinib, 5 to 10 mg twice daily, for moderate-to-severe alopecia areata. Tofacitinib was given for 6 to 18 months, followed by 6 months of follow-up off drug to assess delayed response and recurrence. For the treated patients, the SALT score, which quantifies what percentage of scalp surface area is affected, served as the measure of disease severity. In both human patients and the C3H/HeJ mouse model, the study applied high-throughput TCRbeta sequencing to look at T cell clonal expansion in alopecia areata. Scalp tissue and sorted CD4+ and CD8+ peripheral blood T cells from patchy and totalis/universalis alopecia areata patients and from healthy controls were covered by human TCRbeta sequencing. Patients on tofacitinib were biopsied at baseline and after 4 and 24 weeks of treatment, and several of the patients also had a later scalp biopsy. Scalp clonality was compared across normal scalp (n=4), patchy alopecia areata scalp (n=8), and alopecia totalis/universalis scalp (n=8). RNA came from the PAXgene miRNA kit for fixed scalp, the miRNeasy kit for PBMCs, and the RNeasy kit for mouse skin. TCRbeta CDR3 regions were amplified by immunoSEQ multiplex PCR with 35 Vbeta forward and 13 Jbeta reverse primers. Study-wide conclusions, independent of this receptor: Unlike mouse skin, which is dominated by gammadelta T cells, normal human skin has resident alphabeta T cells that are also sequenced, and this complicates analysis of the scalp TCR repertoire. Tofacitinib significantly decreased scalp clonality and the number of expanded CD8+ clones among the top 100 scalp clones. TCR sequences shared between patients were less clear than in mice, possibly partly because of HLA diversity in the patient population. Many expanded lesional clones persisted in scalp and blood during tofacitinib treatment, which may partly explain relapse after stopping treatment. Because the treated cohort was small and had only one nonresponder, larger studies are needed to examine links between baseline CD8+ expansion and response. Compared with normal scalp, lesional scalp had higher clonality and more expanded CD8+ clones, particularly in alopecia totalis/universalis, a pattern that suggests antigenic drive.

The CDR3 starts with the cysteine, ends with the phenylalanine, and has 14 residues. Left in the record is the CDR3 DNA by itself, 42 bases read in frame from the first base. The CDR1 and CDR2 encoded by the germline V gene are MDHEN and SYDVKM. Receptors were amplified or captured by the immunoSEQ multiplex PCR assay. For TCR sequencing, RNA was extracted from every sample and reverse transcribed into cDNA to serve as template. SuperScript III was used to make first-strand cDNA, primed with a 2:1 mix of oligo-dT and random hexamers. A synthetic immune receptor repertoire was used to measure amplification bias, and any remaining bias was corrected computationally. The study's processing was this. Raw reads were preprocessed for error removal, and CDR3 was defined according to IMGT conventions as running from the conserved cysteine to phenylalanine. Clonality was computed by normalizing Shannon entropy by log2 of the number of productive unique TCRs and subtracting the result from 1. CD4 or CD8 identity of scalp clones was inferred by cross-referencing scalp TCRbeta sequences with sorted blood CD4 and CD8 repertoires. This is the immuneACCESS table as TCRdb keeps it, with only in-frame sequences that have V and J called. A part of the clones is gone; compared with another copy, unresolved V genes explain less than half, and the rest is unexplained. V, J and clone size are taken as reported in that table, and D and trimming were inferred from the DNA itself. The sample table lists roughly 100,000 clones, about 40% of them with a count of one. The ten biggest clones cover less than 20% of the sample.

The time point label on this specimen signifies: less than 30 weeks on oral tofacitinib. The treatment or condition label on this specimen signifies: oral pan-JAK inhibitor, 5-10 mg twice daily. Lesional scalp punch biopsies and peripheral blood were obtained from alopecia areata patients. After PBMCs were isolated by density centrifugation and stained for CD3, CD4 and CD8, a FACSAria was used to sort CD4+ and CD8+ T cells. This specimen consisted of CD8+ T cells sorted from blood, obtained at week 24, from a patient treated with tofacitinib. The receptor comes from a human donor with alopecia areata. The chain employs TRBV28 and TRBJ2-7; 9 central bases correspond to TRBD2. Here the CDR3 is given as CASSLSSGNYEQYF. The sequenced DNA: TGTGCCAGCAGCTTATCTAGCGGGAACTACGAGCAGTACTTC.